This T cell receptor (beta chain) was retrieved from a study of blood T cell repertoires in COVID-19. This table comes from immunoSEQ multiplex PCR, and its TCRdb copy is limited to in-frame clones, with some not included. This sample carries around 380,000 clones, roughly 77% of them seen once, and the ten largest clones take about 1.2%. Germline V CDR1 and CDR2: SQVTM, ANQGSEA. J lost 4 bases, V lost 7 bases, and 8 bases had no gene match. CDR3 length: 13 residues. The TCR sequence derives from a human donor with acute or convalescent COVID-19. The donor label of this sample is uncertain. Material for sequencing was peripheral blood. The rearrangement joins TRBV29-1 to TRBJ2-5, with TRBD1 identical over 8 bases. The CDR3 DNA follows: TGCAGCGCCGGACAGGGTTTAGGAGAGACCCAGTACTTC. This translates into CSAGQGLGETQYF.